The sequence of this TCR beta chain was determined in a study of blood T cell repertoires in COVID-19. Turning to the study itself: Acute and convalescent COVID-19 specimens originated in the United States, Italy and Spain. Nucleic acid was either cDNA or gDNA, and it came from T cells, B-cell-depleted T cells, or PBMCs.

Trimming shortened V by 2 bases and J by 5 bases, and 15 bases separated the two germline ends. CDR1 and CDR2 from the germline V gene are GTSNPN and SVGIG (reference sequence). The CDR3 spans 15 residues. Per the study methods: Amplification of reference gene primers was used by the study to estimate nucleated cell counts. The assay was immunoSEQ multiplex PCR, and TCRdb's table has in-frame clones only and misses some. Clone size and V and J calls were adopted from that table, with D and trimming inferred from the DNA. Of over 110,000 clones in the sample, around 80% were seen once. The chain is built from TRBV30 and TRBJ2-2, with D possibly being TRBD2 (5 bases). The source of this sequence is a man aged 55 to 70 with acute or convalescent COVID-19. What was sequenced was peripheral blood. CDR3: CAWSYSGSSTGELFF. For the CDR3, the DNA is TGTGCCTGGAGTTACAGCGGCTCCTCGACCGGGGAGCTGTTTTTT.